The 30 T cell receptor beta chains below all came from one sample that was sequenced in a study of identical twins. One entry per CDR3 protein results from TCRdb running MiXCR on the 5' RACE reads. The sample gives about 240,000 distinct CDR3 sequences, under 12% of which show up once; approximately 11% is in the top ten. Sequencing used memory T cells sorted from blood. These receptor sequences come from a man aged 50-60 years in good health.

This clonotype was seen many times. The CDR3 region is CAISQAGANNEQFF. CDR3 DNA sequence: TGTGCCATCAGTCAAGCGGGAGCAAACAATGAGCAGTTCTTC. The chain recombines TRBV10-3 with TRBJ2-1, with 8 bases fitting TRBD2. Per germline, CDR1 ENHRY and CDR2 SYGVKD. After removal of 5 bases from V and 5 bases from J, the junction contained 5 bases not matched to a gene. The length of the CDR3 is 14 residues.

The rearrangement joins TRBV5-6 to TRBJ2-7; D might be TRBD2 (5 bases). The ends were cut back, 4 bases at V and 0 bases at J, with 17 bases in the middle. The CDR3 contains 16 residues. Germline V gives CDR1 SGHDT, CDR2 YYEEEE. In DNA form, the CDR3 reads TGTGCCAGCAGCGCAGTGGGAGACACGAGCTCCTACGAGCAGTACTTC. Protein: CASSAVGDTSSYEQYF.

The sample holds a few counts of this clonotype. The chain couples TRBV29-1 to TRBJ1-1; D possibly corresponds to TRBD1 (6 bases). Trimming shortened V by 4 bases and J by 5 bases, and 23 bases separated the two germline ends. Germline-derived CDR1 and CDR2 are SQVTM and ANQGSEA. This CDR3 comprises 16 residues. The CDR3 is CSVVGGVGGDRTEAFF. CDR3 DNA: TGCAGCGTTGTCGGTGGGGTAGGGGGGGATCGGACTGAAGCTTTCTTT.

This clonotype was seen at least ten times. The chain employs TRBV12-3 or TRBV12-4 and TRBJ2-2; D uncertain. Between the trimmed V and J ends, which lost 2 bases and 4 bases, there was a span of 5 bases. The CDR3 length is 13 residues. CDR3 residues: CASSLSTTGELFF. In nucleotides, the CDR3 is TGTGCCAGCAGTTTAAGCACCACCGGGGAGCTGTTTTTT.

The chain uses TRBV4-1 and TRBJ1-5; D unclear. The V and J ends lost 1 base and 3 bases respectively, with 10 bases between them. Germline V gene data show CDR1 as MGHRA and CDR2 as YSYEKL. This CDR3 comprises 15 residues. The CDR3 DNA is TGCGCCAGCAGCCAAGTTGACGCAGACAATCAGCCCCAGCATTTT. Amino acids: CASSQVDADNQPQHF.

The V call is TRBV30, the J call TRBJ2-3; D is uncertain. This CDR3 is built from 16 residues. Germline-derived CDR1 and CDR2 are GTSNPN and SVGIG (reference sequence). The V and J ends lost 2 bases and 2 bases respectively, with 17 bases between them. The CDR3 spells CAWSLGRNPFTDTQYF. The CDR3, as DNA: TGTGCCTGGAGTCTTGGGCGGAACCCCTTCACAGATACGCAGTATTTT.

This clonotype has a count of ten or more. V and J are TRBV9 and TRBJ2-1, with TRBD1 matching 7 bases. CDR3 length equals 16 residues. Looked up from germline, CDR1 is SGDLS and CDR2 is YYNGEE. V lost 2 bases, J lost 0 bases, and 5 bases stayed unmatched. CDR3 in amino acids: CASSVQGQSSYNEQFF. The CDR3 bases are TGTGCCAGCAGCGTCCAGGGACAGAGCTCCTACAATGAGCAGTTCTTC.

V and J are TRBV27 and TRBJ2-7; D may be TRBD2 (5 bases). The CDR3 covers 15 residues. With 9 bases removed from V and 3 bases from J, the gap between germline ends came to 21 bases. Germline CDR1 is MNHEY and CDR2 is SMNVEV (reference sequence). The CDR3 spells CASRIAPERGYEQYF. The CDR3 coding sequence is TGTGCCAGTAGAATCGCTCCGGAACGGGGCTACGAGCAGTACTTC.

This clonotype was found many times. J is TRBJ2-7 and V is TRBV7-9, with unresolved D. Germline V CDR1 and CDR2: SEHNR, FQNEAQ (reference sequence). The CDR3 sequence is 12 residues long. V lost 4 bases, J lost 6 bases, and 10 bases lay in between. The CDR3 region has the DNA TGTGCCAGCAGCTCCTCCCCCTCCGAGCAGTACTTC. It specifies CASSSSPSEQYF. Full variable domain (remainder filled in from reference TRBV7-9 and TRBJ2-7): DTGVSQNPRHKITKRGQNVTFRCDPISEHNRLYWYRQTLGQGPEFLTYFQNEAQLEKSRLLSDRFSAERPKGSFSTLEIQRTEQGDSAMYLCASSSSPSEQYFGPGTRLTVT.

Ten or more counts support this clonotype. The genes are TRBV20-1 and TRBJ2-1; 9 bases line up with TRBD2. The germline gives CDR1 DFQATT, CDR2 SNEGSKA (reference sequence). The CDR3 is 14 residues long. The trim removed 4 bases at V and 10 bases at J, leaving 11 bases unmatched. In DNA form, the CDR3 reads TGCAGTGCTACTACTCCGGGACTAGCATCAGAGCAGTTCTTC. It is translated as CSATTPGLASEQFF.

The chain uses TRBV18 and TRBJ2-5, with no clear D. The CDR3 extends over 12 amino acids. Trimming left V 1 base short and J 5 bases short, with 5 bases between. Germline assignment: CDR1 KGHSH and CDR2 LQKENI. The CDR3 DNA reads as TGTGCCAGCTCACCACGTCTCGAGACCCAGTACTTC. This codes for CASSPRLETQYF.

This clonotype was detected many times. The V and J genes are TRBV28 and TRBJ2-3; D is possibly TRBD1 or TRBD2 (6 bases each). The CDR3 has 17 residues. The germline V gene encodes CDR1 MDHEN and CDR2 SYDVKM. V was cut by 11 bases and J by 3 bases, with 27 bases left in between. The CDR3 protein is CASNRNNRGLGTDTQYF. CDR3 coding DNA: TGTGCCTCTAACCGTAACAACCGGGGGCTGGGAACAGATACGCAGTATTTT.

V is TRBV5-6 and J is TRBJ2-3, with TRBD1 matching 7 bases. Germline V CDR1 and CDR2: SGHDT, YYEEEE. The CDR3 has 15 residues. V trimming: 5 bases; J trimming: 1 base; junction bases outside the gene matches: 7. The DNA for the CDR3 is TGTGCCAGCAGGCTACGGACAGGCCGCACAGATACGCAGTATTTT. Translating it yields CASRLRTGRTDTQYF.

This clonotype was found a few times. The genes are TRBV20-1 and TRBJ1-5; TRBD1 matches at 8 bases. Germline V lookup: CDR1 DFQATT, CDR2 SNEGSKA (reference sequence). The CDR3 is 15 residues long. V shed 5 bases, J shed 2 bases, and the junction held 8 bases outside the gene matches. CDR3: CSALTDRGGNQPQHF. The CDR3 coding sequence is TGCAGTGCTTTAACAGACAGGGGCGGCAATCAGCCCCAGCATTTT.

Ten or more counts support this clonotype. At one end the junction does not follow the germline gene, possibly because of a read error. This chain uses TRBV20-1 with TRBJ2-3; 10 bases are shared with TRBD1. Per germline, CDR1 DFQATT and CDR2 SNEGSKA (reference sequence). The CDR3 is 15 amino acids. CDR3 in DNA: TGCAGTGCAAGAGACGGACAGGGGGGTCCAGATACGCAGTATTTT. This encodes CSARDGQGGPDTQYF.

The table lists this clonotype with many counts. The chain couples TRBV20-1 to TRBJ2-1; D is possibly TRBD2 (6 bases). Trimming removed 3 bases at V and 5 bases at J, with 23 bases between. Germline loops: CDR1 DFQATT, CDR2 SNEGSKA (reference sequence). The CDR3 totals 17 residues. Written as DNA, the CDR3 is TGCAGTGCTAGCGATCCCCCCCGAAGGACTAAAAACAATGAGCAGTTCTTC. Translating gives CSASDPPRRTKNNEQFF.

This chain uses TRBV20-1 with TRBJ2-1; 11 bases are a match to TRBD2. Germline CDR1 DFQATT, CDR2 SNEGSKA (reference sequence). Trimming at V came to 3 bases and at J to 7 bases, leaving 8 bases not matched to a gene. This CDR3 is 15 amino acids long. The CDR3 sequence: CSASRLAGGLNEQFF. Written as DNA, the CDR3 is TGCAGTGCTAGTCGGCTAGCGGGAGGTCTTAATGAGCAGTTCTTC.

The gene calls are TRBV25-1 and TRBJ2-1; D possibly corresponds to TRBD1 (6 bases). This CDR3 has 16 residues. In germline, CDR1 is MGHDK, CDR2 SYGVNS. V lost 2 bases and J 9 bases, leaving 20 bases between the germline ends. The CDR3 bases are TGTGCCAGCAGTGAAAATGTGGCAGGGGCCTCTGGTGAGCAGTTCTTC. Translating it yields CASSENVAGASGEQFF.

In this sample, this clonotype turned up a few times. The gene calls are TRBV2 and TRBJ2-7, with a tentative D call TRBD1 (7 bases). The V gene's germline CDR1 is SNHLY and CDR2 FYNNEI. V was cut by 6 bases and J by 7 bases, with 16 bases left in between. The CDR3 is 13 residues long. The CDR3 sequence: CASSVAGGREQYF. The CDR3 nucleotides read TGTGCCAGCAGCGTGGCAGGGGGGAGAGAGCAGTACTTC.

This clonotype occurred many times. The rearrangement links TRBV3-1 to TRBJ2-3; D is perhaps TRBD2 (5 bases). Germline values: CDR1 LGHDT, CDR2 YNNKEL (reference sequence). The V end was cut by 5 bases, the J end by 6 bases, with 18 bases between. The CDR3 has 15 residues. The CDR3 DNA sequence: TGTGCCAGCAGCTTTCGGACCCGTCCGGGGGATACGCAGTATTTT. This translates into CASSFRTRPGDTQYF.

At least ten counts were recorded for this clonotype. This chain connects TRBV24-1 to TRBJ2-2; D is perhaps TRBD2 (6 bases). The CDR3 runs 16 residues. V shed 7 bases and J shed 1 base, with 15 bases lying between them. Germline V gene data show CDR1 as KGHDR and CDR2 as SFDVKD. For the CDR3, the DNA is TGTGCCACCAGCGGCGGGGACCTAAAGAACACCGGGGAGCTGTTTTTT. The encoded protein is CATSGGDLKNTGELFF.

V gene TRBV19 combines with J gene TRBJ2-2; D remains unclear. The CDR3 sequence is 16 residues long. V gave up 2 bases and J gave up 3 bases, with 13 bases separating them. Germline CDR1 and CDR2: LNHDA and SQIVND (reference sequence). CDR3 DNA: TGTGCCAGTAGTATAAAAGGTCGTCGGGACACCGGGGAGCTGTTTTTT. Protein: CASSIKGRRDTGELFF.

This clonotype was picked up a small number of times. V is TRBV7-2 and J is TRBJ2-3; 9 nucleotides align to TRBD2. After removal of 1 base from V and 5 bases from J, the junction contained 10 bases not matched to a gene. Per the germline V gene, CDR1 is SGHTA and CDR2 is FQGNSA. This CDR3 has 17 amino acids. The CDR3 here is CASSLVPAGGLEDTQYF. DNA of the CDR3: TGTGCCAGCAGCTTAGTTCCAGCGGGGGGTTTAGAAGATACGCAGTATTTT.

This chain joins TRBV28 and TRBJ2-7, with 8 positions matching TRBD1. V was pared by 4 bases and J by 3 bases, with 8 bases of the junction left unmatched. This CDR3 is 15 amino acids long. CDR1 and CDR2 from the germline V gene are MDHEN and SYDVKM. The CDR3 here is CASSWDRTGSYEQYF. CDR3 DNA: TGTGCCAGCAGTTGGGACCGGACAGGGAGCTACGAGCAGTACTTC.

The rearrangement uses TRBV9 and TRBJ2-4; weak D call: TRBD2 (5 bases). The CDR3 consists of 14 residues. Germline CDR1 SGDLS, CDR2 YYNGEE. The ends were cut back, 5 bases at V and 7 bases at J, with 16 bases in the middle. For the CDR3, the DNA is TGTGCCAGCAGTTCCCCAGGAGGAGATAACATTCAGTACTTC. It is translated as CASSSPGGDNIQYF.

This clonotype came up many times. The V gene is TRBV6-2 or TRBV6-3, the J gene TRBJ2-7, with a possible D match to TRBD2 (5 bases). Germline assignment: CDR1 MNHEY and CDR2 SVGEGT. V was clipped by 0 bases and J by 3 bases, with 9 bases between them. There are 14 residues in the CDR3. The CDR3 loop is CASSYSSGFYEQYF. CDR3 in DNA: TGTGCCAGCAGTTACTCGTCGGGGTTCTACGAGCAGTACTTC.

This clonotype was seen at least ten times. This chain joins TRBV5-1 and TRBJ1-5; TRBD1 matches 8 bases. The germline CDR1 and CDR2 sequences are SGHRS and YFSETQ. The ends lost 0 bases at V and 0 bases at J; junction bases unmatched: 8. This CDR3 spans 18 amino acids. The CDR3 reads CASSLADRGRYSNQPQHF. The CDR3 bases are TGCGCCAGCAGCTTGGCCGACAGGGGCCGTTATAGCAATCAGCCCCAGCATTTT.

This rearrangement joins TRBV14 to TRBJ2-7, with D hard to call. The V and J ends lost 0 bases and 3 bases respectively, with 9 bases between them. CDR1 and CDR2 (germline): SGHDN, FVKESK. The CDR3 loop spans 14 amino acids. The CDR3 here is CASSQDSTGYEQYF. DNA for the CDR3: TGTGCCAGCAGCCAAGATTCGACGGGCTACGAGCAGTACTTC.

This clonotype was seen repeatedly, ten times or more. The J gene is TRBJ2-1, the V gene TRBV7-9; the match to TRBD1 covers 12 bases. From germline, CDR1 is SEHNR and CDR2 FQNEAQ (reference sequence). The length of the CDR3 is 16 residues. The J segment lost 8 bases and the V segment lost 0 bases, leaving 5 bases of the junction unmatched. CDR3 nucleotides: TGTGCCAGCAGCTTAGCGAGTGGGACAGGGGGCTATGAGCAGTTCTTC. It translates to CASSLASGTGGYEQFF.

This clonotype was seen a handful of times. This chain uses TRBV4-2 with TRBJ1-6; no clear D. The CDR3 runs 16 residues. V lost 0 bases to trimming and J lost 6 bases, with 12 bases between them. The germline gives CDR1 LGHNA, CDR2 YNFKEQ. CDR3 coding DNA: TGTGCCAGCAGCCAAGATGTCGCACTTACTAATTCACCCCTCCACTTT. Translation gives CASSQDVALTNSPLHF.